Presented here are 8 T cell receptor beta chains from one specimen sequenced in a study of CD8+CD57+ T cells in acquired aplastic anemia. Genomic DNA acted as the template from which TCR beta VDJ combination and CDR3 sequence profiling were carried out. TCRdb processed the reads anew with MiXCR; each CDR3 protein has one entry. The sample lists 80,000 or so distinct CDR3 sequences, about half occurring once. Sequences were obtained from sorted CD4+, CD8+, or CD8+CD57+ T cells (not recorded which) from PBMCs. The receptor source for this set is a human donor in good health, serving as a control.

The chain employs TRBV19 and TRBJ2-1; tentatively, D is TRBD1 or TRBD2 (5 bases each). V was cut by 3 bases and J by 6 bases, with 15 bases left in between. CDR3 length equals 15 residues. Germline lookup yields CDR1 LNHDA and CDR2 SQIVND (reference sequence). CDR3 loop: CASSIMGVSGNEQFF. CDR3 nucleotide sequence: TGTGCCAGTAGTATTATGGGGGTATCGGGCAATGAGCAGTTCTTC.

The chain recombines TRBV19 with TRBJ2-7; a weak D match, TRBD2 (6 bases). The CDR3 is 13 residues long. Germline CDR1 and CDR2: LNHDA and SQIVND (reference sequence). The CDR3 reads CASVAGGVYEQYF. The CDR3 bases are TGTGCTAGTGTTGCCGGGGGTGTCTACGAGCAGTACTTC.

This clonotype has only a few counts. This chain uses TRBV7-8 with TRBJ2-7; 7 bases are a match to TRBD2. The CDR3 extends over 15 amino acids. Looked up from germline, CDR1 is SGHVS and CDR2 is FQNEAQ. With 6 bases clipped from V and 6 bases from J, the junction kept 14 bases outside the gene matches. In DNA, the CDR3 is TGTGCCAGCAGGGCGGGGGTGGGAACCTCTAGCGAGCAGTACTTC. It is translated as CASRAGVGTSSEQYF.

This clonotype was seen repeatedly, ten times or more. CDR3: CASSVEVLSDTQYF. DNA for the CDR3: TGTGCCAGCAGCGTAGAAGTTCTATCAGATACGCAGTATTTT. The chain joins TRBV9 to TRBJ2-3; D remains ambiguous. The CDR3 runs to 14 residues. Trimming removed 0 bases at V and 4 bases at J, with 9 bases between. The germline gives CDR1 SGDLS, CDR2 YYNGEE.

The chain employs TRBV27 and TRBJ1-2, with 7 bases identical to TRBD1. V was pared by 5 bases and J by 4 bases, with 10 bases of the junction left unmatched. CDR1 is MNHEY and CDR2 is SMNVEV in the germline V gene (reference sequence). The CDR3 totals 15 residues. The CDR3 protein is CASSRRGGAVYGYTF. In DNA form, the CDR3 reads TGTGCCAGCAGTCGCAGAGGGGGCGCCGTCTATGGCTACACCTTC.

The gene calls are TRBV2 and TRBJ2-7; 9 positions match TRBD1. CDR3 length: 14 amino acids. CDR1 is SNHLY, CDR2 FYNNEI, per germline. V lost 8 bases and J lost 5; bases outside the gene matches: 10. Written as DNA, the CDR3 is TGTGCCAGCGGAGGGACAGGGACGGCCCACGAGCAGTACTTC. Amino acid sequence: CASGGTGTAHEQYF.

At least ten counts were recorded for this clonotype. The chain uses TRBV7-8 and TRBJ2-6; TRBD1 is a possible D gene (5 bases). Per the germline V gene, CDR1 is SGHVS and CDR2 is FQNEAQ. V lost 5 bases to trimming and J lost 4 bases, with 18 bases between them. This CDR3 is built from 17 residues. The CDR3 coding sequence is TGTGCCAGCAGCCCCTCCGACCAGGGTTCGGGGGCCAACGTCCTGACTTTC. Translating gives CASSPSDQGSGANVLTF. The full variable domain, with the rest looked up from reference TRBV7-8 and TRBJ2-6, is GAGVSQSPRYKVAKRGQDVALRCDPISGHVSLFWYQQALGQGPEFLTYFQNEAQLDKSGLPSDRFFAERPEGSVSTLKIQRTQQEDSAVYLCASSPSDQGSGANVLTFGAGSRLTVL.

The CDR3, as DNA: TGTGCCAGCTCACCCTCGACAGTGAACACTGAAGCTTTCTTT. It is translated as CASSPSTVNTEAFF. This chain links TRBV18 with TRBJ1-1, with D maybe TRBD1 (5 bases). The CDR3 length is 14 residues. V lost 3 bases, J lost 0 bases, and 8 bases lay in between. Per germline, CDR1 KGHSH and CDR2 LQKENI.